One sample yielded the 11 T cell receptor beta chains listed below, sequenced in a study of cytomegalovirus exposure and HLA in healthy donors. TCRdb's copy holds only in-frame clones and misses some; the assay was immunoSEQ multiplex PCR. The sample carries approximately 160,000 clones, nearly 90% recorded once. Sequenced material: PBMCs. The receptors derive from a young woman in good health and CMV-seropositive.

The chain couples TRBV27 to TRBJ1-5; possibly TRBD1 for D (5 bases). Trimming removed 5 bases at V and 1 base at J, with 9 bases between. Germline V gives CDR1 MNHEY, CDR2 SMNVEV (reference sequence). The CDR3 totals 14 residues. In DNA, the CDR3 is TGTGCCAGCAGTCTCTACAGGAGCAATCAGCCCCAGCATTTT. Its translation is CASSLYRSNQPQHF.

With regard to this clone: This sample includes further DNA sequences coding for the same CDR3. The chain couples TRBV28 to TRBJ1-5, with TRBD1 matching over 9 bases. Germline V lookup: CDR1 MDHEN, CDR2 SYDVKM. This CDR3 region has 14 residues. The trim removed 6 bases at V and 4 bases at J, leaving 4 bases unmatched. The DNA for the CDR3 is TGTGCCAGCAGCCTTGGACAGGGGAATCAGCCCCAGCATTTT. It specifies CASSLGQGNQPQHF.

This clone has more than one count but fewer than ten. The gene calls are TRBV5-1 and TRBJ1-1; D is perhaps TRBD1 (5 bases). CDR3 size: 17 residues. Trimming cost V 3 bases and J 0 bases, with 18 bases left between them. Germline lookup yields CDR1 SGHRS and CDR2 YFSETQ. The CDR3 coding sequence is TGCGCCAGCAGCTCGGGGGGACTGGCGCACATGAACACTGAAGCTTTCTTT. This translates into CASSSGGLAHMNTEAFF.

V gene TRBV30 combines with J gene TRBJ2-1, with TRBD1 identical over 9 bases. The CDR3 totals 15 residues. Per the germline V gene, CDR1 is GTSNPN and CDR2 is SVGIG (reference sequence). Trimming at V came to 0 bases and at J to 3 bases, leaving 3 bases not matched to a gene. Here the CDR3 DNA reads TGTGCCTGGAGTGTGGACAGGGGTCTCTACAATGAGCAGTTCTTC. It encodes CAWSVDRGLYNEQFF.

The chain couples TRBV9 to TRBJ1-5; D gene uncertain. The ends were cut back, 0 bases at V and 4 bases at J, with 5 bases in the middle. In germline, CDR1 is SGDLS, CDR2 YYNGEE. This CDR3 has 13 amino acids. The CDR3 here is CASSVEENQPQHF. CDR3 bases: TGTGCCAGCAGCGTAGAAGAGAATCAGCCCCAGCATTTT.

The CDR3 DNA follows: TGTGCCAGTACCCGGACAGGAGGCGGGGAGCTGTTTTTT. Its protein is CASTRTGGGELFF. The chain combines TRBV19 with TRBJ2-2, with TRBD1 matching over 7 bases. Per germline, CDR1 LNHDA and CDR2 SQIVND (reference sequence). With V trimmed by 7 bases and J by 7 bases, 6 bases remained unmatched. CDR3 size: 13 residues. Filled out from reference TRBV19 and TRBJ2-2, the complete variable domain reads DGGITQSPKYLFRKEGQNVTLSCEQNLNHDAMYWYRQDPGQGLRLIYYSQIVNDFQKGDIAEGYSVSREKKESFPLTVTSAQKNPTAFYLCASTRTGGGELFFGEGSRLTVL.

The rearrangement links TRBV6-6 to TRBJ2-7; 7 bases map to TRBD1. Germline CDR1 reads MNHNY; CDR2 reads SVGAGI (reference sequence). The CDR3 spans 15 residues. V was pared by 6 bases and J by 2 bases, with 10 bases of the junction left unmatched. CDR3 protein: CASSPPGRGTYEQYF. CDR3 bases: TGTGCCAGCAGCCCCCCGGGCAGGGGGACCTACGAGCAGTACTTC.

This chain uses TRBV27 with TRBJ2-3, with D perhaps TRBD2 (6 bases). V was pared by 7 bases and J by 4 bases, with 15 bases between. CDR1 is MNHEY and CDR2 is SMNVEV in the germline V gene (reference sequence). The CDR3 spans 14 residues. The DNA for the CDR3 is TGTGCCAGCATTTCGATAGGGAGGCCAGATACGCAGTATTTT. The encoded protein is CASISIGRPDTQYF.

The DNA of the CDR3 is TGTGCCAGCTTGGACTCTCGGGGCTACGAGCAGTACTTC. Translating gives CASLDSRGYEQYF. The chain employs TRBV6-5 and TRBJ2-7; TRBD2 might be the D (5 bases). Trimming took 8 bases from V and 3 from J, leaving 14 bases between them. The germline V gene encodes CDR1 MNHEY and CDR2 SVGAGI. The CDR3 has 13 amino acids.

A single count supports this clone. J is TRBJ2-1 and V is TRBV7-3, with a possible D match to TRBD1 (6 bases). CDR3 length: 14 residues. CDR1 SGHTA and CDR2 FQGTGA come from the germline V gene. The V end was cut by 2 bases, the J end by 9 bases, with 14 bases between. The CDR3 reads CASSLRGVGGEQFF. The CDR3 DNA reads TGTGCCAGCAGCTTACGTGGGGTAGGGGGTGAGCAGTTCTTC.

The chain employs TRBV28 and TRBJ2-7; tentatively, D is TRBD1 (5 bases). Trimming took off 1 base at V and 11 bases at J, with 9 bases between the two ends. The germline V gene encodes CDR1 MDHEN and CDR2 SYDVKM. The CDR3 is made up of 11 amino acids. In DNA, the CDR3 is TGTGCCAGCAGTTTATCAGGGATGAAGTACTTC. Amino acid sequence: CASSLSGMKYF.